One and the same sample provided the 5 T cell receptor beta chains below, sequenced in a study of siplizumab effects on memory and regulatory T cells. Repertoires were generated with immunoSEQ multiplex PCR, while TCRdb's copy carries only in-frame clones and drops some. The table includes approximately 120,000 clones, about 90% detected once. Sequencing used Tregs sorted from blood. The receptors come from a human donor in good health.

The chain couples TRBV6-6 to TRBJ1-3; D is unresolved. The germline V gene has CDR1 MNHNY and CDR2 SVGAGI (reference sequence). The CDR3 extends over 15 amino acids. Trimming pared 0 bases from V and 0 bases from J, leaving 6 bases between. This chain's CDR3 is CASSYSGYSGNTIYF. The CDR3 DNA reads as TGTGCCAGCAGTTACTCGGGCTACTCTGGAAACACCATATATTTT.

Note on this clone: This CDR3 is also generated by other DNA sequences in the sample. This CDR3 reads CASSIGTSVYNEQFF. CDR3 bases: TGTGCCAGTAGTATCGGGACATCGGTGTACAATGAGCAGTTCTTC. The V call is TRBV19, the J call TRBJ2-1, with D possibly being TRBD1 (6 bases). The CDR3 is 15 amino acids. Trimming removed 3 bases from V and 4 bases from J, with 13 bases in between. CDR1 LNHDA and CDR2 SQIVND come from the germline V gene (reference sequence). The full variable domain, in which reference TRBV19 and TRBJ2-1 provide the parts outside the CDR3, is DGGITQSPKYLFRKEGQNVTLSCEQNLNHDAMYWYRQDPGQGLRLIYYSQIVNDFQKGDIAEGYSVSREKKESFPLTVTSAQKNPTAFYLCASSIGTSVYNEQFFGPGTRLTVL.

The chain links TRBV19 to TRBJ1-2; D is unclear. CDR1 LNHDA and CDR2 SQIVND come from the germline V gene (reference sequence). With 0 bases removed from V and 7 bases from J, the gap between germline ends came to 6 bases. CDR3 length: 12 residues. The CDR3 loop is CASSIEGRGYTF. In DNA, the CDR3 is TGTGCCAGTAGTATAGAAGGCCGTGGCTACACCTTC.

The V call is TRBV2, the J call TRBJ2-4, with D maybe TRBD1 (6 bases). Per the germline V gene, CDR1 is SNHLY and CDR2 is FYNNEI. CDR3 length: 17 residues. The ends were cut back, 1 base at V and 2 bases at J, with 15 bases in the middle. For the CDR3, the DNA is TGTGCCAGCAGTGAAGTCACTTTTACAGGGACCAAAAACATTCAGTACTTC. Protein: CASSEVTFTGTKNIQYF.

The chain has TRBV13 and TRBJ2-3, with a possible D match to TRBD2 (6 bases). The CDR3 is 16 residues long. Germline CDR1 and CDR2: PRHDT and FYEKMQ (reference sequence). The V and J ends lost 5 bases and 4 bases respectively, with 19 bases between them. The CDR3: CASSPRRGRAADTQYF. The CDR3 DNA reads TGTGCCAGCAGCCCAAGGCGGGGCAGGGCGGCAGATACGCAGTATTTT.